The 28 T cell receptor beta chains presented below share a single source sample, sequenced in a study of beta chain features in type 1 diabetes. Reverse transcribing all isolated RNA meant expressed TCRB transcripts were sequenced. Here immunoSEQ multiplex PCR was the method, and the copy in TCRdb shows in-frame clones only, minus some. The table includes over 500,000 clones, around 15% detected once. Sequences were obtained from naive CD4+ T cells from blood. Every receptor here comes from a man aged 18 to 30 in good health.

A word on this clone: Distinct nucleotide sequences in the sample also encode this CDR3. CDR3 coding DNA: TGTGCCAGCAGCCGCGACAGTAGCAATCAGCCCCAGCATTTT. This codes for CASSRDSSNQPQHF. The chain uses TRBV7-8 and TRBJ1-5, with D possibly being TRBD1 (5 bases). CDR1 is SGHVS, CDR2 FQNEAQ, per germline. This CDR3 has 14 residues. V shed 5 bases and J shed 0 bases, with 8 bases lying between them. Using reference TRBV7-8 and TRBJ1-5 for the parts outside the CDR3, the full variable domain is GAGVSQSPRYKVAKRGQDVALRCDPISGHVSLFWYQQALGQGPEFLTYFQNEAQLDKSGLPSDRFFAERPEGSVSTLKIQRTQQEDSAVYLCASSRDSSNQPQHFGDGTRLSIL.

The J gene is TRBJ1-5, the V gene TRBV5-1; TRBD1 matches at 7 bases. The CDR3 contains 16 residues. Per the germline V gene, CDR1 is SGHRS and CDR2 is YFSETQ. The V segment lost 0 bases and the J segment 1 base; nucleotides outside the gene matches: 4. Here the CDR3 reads CASSLGGGGSNQPQHF. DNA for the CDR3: TGCGCCAGCAGCTTGGGAGGAGGGGGCAGCAATCAGCCCCAGCATTTT.

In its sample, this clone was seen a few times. The CDR3 protein is CASIPIRTGEYEQYF. CDR3 nucleotides: TGTGCCAGCATCCCGATAAGGACAGGGGAGTACGAGCAGTACTTC. The rearrangement uses TRBV28 and TRBJ2-7, with TRBD1 matching 9 bases. The CDR3 has 15 amino acids. With 7 bases clipped from V and 4 bases from J, the junction kept 11 bases outside the gene matches. Germline V gene lookup returns CDR1 MDHEN and CDR2 SYDVKM.

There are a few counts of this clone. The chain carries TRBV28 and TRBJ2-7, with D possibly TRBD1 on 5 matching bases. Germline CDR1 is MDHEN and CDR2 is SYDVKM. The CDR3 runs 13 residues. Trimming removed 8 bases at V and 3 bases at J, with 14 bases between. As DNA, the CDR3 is TGTGCCAGCGGATCATCGACAGTCTACGAGCAGTACTTC. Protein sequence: CASGSSTVYEQYF.

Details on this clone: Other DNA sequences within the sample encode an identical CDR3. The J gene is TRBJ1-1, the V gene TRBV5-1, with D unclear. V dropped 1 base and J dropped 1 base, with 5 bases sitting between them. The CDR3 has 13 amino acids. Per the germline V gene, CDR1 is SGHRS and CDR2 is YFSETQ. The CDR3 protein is CASSLLGNTEAFF. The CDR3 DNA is TGCGCCAGCAGCTTGTTGGGGAACACTGAAGCTTTCTTT.

CDR3 in DNA: TGTGCCAGCAACGAAGGGGCCGGGGAGCTGTTTTTT. The encoded protein is CASNEGAGELFF. This chain links TRBV9 with TRBJ2-2, with D possibly matching TRBD1 (5 bases). Per the germline V gene, CDR1 is SGDLS and CDR2 is YYNGEE. Between the trimmed V and J ends, which lost 6 bases and 6 bases, there was a span of 9 bases. The CDR3 is made up of 12 amino acids.

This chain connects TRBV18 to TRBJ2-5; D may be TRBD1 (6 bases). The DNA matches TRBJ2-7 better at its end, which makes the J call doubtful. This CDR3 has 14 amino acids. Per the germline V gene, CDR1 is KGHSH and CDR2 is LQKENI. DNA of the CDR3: TGTGCCAGCTCACCGTCGACAGGTTGGCGCGAGCAGTACTTC. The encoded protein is CASSPSTGWREQYF.

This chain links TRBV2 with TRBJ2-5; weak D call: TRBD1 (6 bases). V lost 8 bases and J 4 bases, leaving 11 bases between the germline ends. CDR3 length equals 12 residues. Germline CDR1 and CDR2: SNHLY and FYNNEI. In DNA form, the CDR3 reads TGTGCCAGCTTACAGGGTGCAGAGACCCAGTACTTC. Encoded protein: CASLQGAETQYF.

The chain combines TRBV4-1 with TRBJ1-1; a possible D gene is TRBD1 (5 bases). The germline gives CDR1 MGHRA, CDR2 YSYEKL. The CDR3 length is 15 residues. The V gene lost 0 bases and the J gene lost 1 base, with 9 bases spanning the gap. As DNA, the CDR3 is TGCGCCAGCAGCCAAGATCCCCAGGGGAACACTGAAGCTTTCTTT. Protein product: CASSQDPQGNTEAFF.

In DNA form, the CDR3 reads TGTGCCAGCAGCGACGGGAGTATCCGACGAGATGAGCAGTTCTTC. It is translated as CASSDGSIRRDEQFF. The chain couples TRBV7-9 to TRBJ2-1, with D perhaps TRBD2 (6 bases). The germline V gene encodes CDR1 SEHNR and CDR2 FQNEAQ (reference sequence). The CDR3 runs to 15 residues. The germline V and J ends were trimmed by 5 bases and 8 bases, with 19 bases remaining between them.

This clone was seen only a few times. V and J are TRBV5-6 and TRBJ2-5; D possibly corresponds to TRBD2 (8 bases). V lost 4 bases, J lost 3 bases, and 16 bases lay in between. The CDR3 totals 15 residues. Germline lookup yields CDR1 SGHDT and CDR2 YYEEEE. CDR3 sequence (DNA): TGTGCCAGCAGCCTTTTAGCGGGACAGAAAGAGACCCAGTACTTC. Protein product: CASSLLAGQKETQYF.

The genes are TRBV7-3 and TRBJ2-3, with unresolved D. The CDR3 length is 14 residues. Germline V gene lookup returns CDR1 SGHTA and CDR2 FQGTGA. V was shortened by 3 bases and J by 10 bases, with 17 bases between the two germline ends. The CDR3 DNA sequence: TGTGCCAGCAGCTTGCGGAAGGCGACGATAGCGCAGTATTTT. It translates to CASSLRKATIAQYF. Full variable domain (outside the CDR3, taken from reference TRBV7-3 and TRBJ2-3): GAGVSQTPSNKVTEKGKYVELRCDPISGHTALYWYRQSLGQGPEFLIYFQGTGAADDSGLPNDRFFAVRPEGSVSTLKIQRTERGDSAVYLCASSLRKATIAQYFGPGTRLTVL.

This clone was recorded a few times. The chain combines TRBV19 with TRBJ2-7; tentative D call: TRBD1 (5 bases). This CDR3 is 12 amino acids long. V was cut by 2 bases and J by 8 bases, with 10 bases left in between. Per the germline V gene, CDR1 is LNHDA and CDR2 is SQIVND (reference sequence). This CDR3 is CASSIKGQKQYF. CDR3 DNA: TGTGCCAGTAGTATAAAGGGGCAGAAGCAGTACTTC.

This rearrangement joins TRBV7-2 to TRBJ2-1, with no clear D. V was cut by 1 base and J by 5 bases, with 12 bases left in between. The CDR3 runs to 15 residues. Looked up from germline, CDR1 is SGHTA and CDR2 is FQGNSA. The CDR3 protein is CASSLDGVPNNEQFF. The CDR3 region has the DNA TGTGCCAGCAGCTTAGACGGCGTGCCCAACAATGAGCAGTTCTTC.

Here the CDR3 DNA reads TGTGCCACCGCGCCGGGGGGTGGCTCCTACAATGAGCAGTTCTTC. Translating it yields CATAPGGGSYNEQFF. The chain couples TRBV28 to TRBJ2-1; 7 bases fit TRBD2. V lost 10 bases and J lost 0; bases outside the gene matches: 9. The CDR3 is made up of 15 amino acids. The V gene's germline CDR1 is MDHEN and CDR2 SYDVKM.

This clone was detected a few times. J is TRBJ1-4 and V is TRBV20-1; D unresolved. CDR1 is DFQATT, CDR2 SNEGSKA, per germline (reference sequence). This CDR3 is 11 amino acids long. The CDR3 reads CSAAPNEKLFF. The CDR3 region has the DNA TGCAGCGCCGCACCTAATGAAAAACTGTTTTTT.

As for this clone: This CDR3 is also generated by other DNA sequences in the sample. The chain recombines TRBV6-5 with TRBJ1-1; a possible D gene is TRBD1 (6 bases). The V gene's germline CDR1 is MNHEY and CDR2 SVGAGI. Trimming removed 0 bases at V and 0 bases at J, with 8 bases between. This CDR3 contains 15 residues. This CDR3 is CASSYSQGLNTEAFF. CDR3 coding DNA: TGTGCCAGCAGTTACTCCCAGGGGTTGAACACTGAAGCTTTCTTT.

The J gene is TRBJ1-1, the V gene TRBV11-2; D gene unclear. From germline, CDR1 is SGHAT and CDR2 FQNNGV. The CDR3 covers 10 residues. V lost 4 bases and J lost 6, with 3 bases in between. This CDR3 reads CASSSSEAFF. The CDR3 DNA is TGTGCCAGCAGCTCCTCTGAAGCTTTCTTT.

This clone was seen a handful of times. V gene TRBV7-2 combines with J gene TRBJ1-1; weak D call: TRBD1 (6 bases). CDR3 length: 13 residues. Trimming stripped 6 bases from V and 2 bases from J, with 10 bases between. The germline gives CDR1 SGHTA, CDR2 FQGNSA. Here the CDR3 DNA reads TGTGCCAGCAGGCAACAGGGAAACACTGAAGCTTTCTTT. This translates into CASRQQGNTEAFF.

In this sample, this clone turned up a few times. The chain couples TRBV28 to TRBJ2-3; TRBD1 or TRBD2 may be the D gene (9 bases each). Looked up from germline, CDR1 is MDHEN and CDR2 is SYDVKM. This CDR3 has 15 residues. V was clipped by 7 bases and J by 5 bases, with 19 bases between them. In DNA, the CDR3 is TGTGCCAGCACCCTAGCGGGACAGGGTCTAGATACGCAGTATTTT. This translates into CASTLAGQGLDTQYF. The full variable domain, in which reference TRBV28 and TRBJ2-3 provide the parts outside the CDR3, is DVKVTQSSRYLVKRTGEKVFLECVQDMDHENMFWYRQDPGLGLRLIYFSYDVKMKEKGDIPEGYSVSREKKERFSLILESASTNQTSMYLCASTLAGQGLDTQYFGPGTRLTVL.

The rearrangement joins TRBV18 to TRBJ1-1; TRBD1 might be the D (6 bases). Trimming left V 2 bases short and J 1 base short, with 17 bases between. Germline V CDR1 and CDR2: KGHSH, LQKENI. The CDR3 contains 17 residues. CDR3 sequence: CASSPRGYASGNTEAFF. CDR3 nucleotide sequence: TGTGCCAGCTCACCAAGGGGGTACGCATCGGGGAACACTGAAGCTTTCTTT.

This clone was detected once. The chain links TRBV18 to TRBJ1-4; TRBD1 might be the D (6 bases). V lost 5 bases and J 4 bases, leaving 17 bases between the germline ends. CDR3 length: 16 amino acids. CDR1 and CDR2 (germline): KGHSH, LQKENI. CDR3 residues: CASSSARQAFNEKLFF. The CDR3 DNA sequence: TGTGCCAGCTCATCAGCCCGACAGGCCTTTAATGAAAAACTGTTTTTT. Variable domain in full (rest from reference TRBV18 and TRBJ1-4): NAGVMQNPRHLVRRRGQEARLRCSPMKGHSHVYWYRQLPEEGLKFMVYLQKENIIDESGMPKERFSAEFPKEGPSILRIQQVVRGDSAAYFCASSSARQAFNEKLFFGSGTQLSVL.

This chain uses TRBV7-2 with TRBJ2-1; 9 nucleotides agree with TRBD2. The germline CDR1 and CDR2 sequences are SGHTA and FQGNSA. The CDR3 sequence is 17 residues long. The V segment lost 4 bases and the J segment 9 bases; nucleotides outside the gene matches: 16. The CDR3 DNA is TGTGCCAGCAGCTCCCTGGCGGAATGGACTAGCGCTGTTGAGCAGTTCTTC. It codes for CASSSLAEWTSAVEQFF.

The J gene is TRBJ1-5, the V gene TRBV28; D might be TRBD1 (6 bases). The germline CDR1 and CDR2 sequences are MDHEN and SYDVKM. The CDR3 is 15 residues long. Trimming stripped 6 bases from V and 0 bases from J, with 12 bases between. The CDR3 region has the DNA TGTGCCAGCAGGCTAGGACAGTTTAGCAATCAGCCCCAGCATTTT. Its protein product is CASRLGQFSNQPQHF. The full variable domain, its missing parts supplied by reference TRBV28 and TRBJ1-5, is DVKVTQSSRYLVKRTGEKVFLECVQDMDHENMFWYRQDPGLGLRLIYFSYDVKMKEKGDIPEGYSVSREKKERFSLILESASTNQTSMYLCASRLGQFSNQPQHFGDGTRLSIL.

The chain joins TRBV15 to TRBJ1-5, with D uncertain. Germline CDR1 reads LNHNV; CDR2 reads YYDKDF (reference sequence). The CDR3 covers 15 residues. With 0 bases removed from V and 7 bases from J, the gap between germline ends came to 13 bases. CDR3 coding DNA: TGTGCCACCAGCAGAGAGGGAGGGCTAGGGCAGCCCCAGCATTTT. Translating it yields CATSREGGLGQPQHF.

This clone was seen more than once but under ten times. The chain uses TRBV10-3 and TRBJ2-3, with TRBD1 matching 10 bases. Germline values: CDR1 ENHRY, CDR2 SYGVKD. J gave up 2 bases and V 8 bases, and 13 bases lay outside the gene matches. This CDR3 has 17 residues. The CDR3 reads CAISTRQGAINTDTQYF. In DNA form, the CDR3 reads TGTGCCATCTCTACCCGACAGGGGGCTATTAACACAGATACGCAGTATTTT.

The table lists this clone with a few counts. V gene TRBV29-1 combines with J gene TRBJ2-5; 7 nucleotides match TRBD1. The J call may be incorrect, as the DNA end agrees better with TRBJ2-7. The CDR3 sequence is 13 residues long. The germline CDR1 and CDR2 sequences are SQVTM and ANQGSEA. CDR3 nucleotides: TGCAGCGTTTCCGGGACAGCCTTCTACGAGCAGTACTTC. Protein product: CSVSGTAFYEQYF.

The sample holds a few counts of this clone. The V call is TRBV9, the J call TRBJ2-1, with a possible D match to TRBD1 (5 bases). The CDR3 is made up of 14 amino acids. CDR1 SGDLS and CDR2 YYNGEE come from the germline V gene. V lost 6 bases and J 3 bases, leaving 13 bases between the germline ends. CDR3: CASTPGFYYNEQFF. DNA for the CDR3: TGTGCCAGCACCCCAGGGTTTTACTACAATGAGCAGTTCTTC.